The present TCR beta chain was sequenced within a study of T cell changes during pregnancy in multiple sclerosis. Sequenced by immunoSEQ multiplex PCR; TCRdb stores in-frame clones only, minus some. The sample holds 72,000 or so clones, 93% seen once. Germline V gives CDR1 LNHDA, CDR2 SQIVND (reference sequence). CDR3 length: 13 amino acids. V lost 4 bases and J lost 4; bases outside the gene matches: 4. V usage is TRBV19 and J usage is TRBJ2-7; 7 bases are a match to TRBD2. This TCR was recovered from a female donor with multiple sclerosis, enrolled in a pregnancy study. This material consisted of peripheral blood, taken in the second trimester of pregnancy. As DNA, the CDR3 is TGTGCCAGTAGTACCCTAGCGGAATACGAGCAGTACTTC. Amino acid sequence: CASSTLAEYEQYF.